The 4 T cell receptor beta chains below all came from one sample that was sequenced in a study of neurological immune-mediated disorders. Time point of the sample: longitudinal time-point 3. A single record per CDR3 protein comes from TCRdb applying MiXCR to the 5' RACE reads. The repertoire includes approximately 80,000 distinct CDR3 sequences, 4.3% of them detected once, and approximately 5.7% sits in the top ten. The specimen was PBMCs. All receptors derive from a woman in her fifties or sixties with multiple sclerosis.

This clonotype has ten or more counts. The rearrangement links TRBV5-1 to TRBJ1-5; D gene unclear. The germline V and J ends were trimmed by 0 bases and 3 bases, with 7 bases remaining between them. CDR3 length: 14 amino acids. Germline values: CDR1 SGHRS, CDR2 YFSETQ. The CDR3 sequence is CASSLAGDNQPQHF. CDR3 nucleotide sequence: TGCGCCAGCAGCTTGGCCGGGGACAATCAGCCCCAGCATTTT. Together with reference TRBV5-1 and TRBJ1-5, the CDR3 gives the full variable domain: KAGVTQTPRYLIKTRGQQVTLSCSPISGHRSVSWYQQTPGQGLQFLFEYFSETQRNKGNFPGRFSGRQFSNSRSEMNVSTLELGDSALYLCASSLAGDNQPQHFGDGTRLSIL.

At least ten counts were recorded for this clonotype. The chain links TRBV12-3 or TRBV12-4 to TRBJ1-1, with 9 bases aligning to TRBD1. The ends lost 6 bases at V and 3 bases at J; junction bases unmatched: 2. The CDR3 contains 13 residues. The CDR3 nucleotides read TGTGCCAGCAGAGGGACAGGGTACACTGAAGCTTTCTTT. It specifies CASRGTGYTEAFF.

This clonotype occurred many times. This chain links TRBV20-1 with TRBJ1-3, with 7 bases identical to TRBD1. Looked up from germline, CDR1 is DFQATT and CDR2 is SNEGSKA (reference sequence). The CDR3 loop spans 14 amino acids. After removal of 6 bases from V and 2 bases from J, the junction contained 7 bases not matched to a gene. The CDR3 loop reads CSAPLRGPGNTIYF. The CDR3 nucleotides read TGCAGTGCCCCTTTGAGGGGGCCTGGAAACACCATATATTTT.

This clonotype was counted ten times or more. This chain joins TRBV20-1 and TRBJ2-3; no definite D call. V gave up 3 bases and J gave up 3 bases, with 10 bases separating them. CDR3 size: 13 residues. Germline lookup yields CDR1 DFQATT and CDR2 SNEGSKA (reference sequence). The CDR3: CSARVAATDTQYF. CDR3 DNA sequence: TGCAGTGCTAGGGTTGCAGCAACAGATACGCAGTATTTT.